These T cell receptor beta chains were read from a single sample in a study of blood T cell repertoires in COVID-19. Only in-frame clones appear in the TCRdb table, and some are missing; sequencing was by immunoSEQ multiplex PCR. This sample has about 8,700 clones, with about 86% found just once. Source material: peripheral blood. The receptors derive from a human donor with active COVID-19. The donor label of this sample is uncertain. CDR3s include the opening cysteine and the closing phenylalanine or tryptophan. D genes are given only for firm matches. Not all rows give a size; the values are once, few, many and, for expanded clones, a class.

V gene,J gene,clone size,D gene,CDR3 DNA,CDR3 protein
TRBV9,TRBJ2-2,-,TRBD2,TGTGCCAGCAGCGTTAGCGGGAGAGGCACCGGGGAGCTGTTTTTT,CASSVSGRGTGELFF
TRBV3-1/TRBV3-2,TRBJ2-1,-,-,TGTGCCAGCAGAGAGACGGGTTACAATGAGCAGTTCTTC,CASRETGYNEQFF
TRBV5-5,TRBJ1-4,-,-,TGTGCCAGCAGCCCCCGAGTCCGGGATTTCGGGGAAAAACTGTTTTTT,CASSPRVRDFGEKLFF
TRBV2,TRBJ2-1,large,-,TGTGCCAGCAGAATCGACAGAGAGCAGTTCTTC,CASRIDREQFF
TRBV9,TRBJ2-6,-,-,TGTGCCAGCAGCTCCGACAGGAGCTCTGGGGCCAACGTCCTGACTTTC,CASSSDRSSGANVLTF
TRBV27,TRBJ2-1,-,-,TGTGCCAGCGACAAACCACCACTCAGGGGCCCCTACAATGAGCAGTTCTTC,CASDKPPLRGPYNEQFF
TRBV3-1/TRBV3-2,TRBJ1-1,-,-,TGTGCCAGCAGCCGAGCGACAGGGAACACTGAAGCTTTCTTT,CASSRATGNTEAFF
TRBV5-6,TRBJ2-2,once,-,TGTGCCAGCAGCTTGTTGACTAGAGACGCGAACACCGGGGAGCTGTTTTTT,CASSLLTRDANTGELFF
TRBV7-3,TRBJ2-5,-,-,TGTGCCAGCAGCTTAGATGGCATCCAAGAGACCCAGTACTTC,CASSLDGIQETQYF
TRBV6-2/TRBV6-3,TRBJ2-3,-,TRBD2,TGTGCCAGCAGTTACGGGGGGGGCACAGATACGCAGTATTTT,CASSYGGGTDTQYF
TRBV10-3,TRBJ2-1,-,TRBD1,TGTGCCATCAGTGAGTCGGGGACAGGGCGGTTTAGTGGTGAGCAGTTCTTC,CAISESGTGRFSGEQFF
TRBV6-5,TRBJ1-1,-,-,TGTGCCAGCAGGACAGGCATCATGAACACTGAAGCTTTCTTT,CASRTGIMNTEAFF
TRBV30,TRBJ1-2,-,TRBD1,TGTGCCTGGAGACGAGGACAGGGTCAATGGGGCTACACCTTC,CAWRRGQGQWGYTF
TRBV6-5,TRBJ2-5,-,-,TGTGCCAGCAGTTATGAGGTTCAAGAGACCCAGTACTTC,CASSYEVQETQYF
TRBV3-1/TRBV3-2,TRBJ1-5,-,-,TGTGCCAGCAGCCAAGGAGGGCTAGGTCAGCCCCAGCATTTT,CASSQGGLGQPQHF
TRBV28,TRBJ2-4,-,-,TGTGCCAGCAGTTTTGGCGGTGGCTTAGCCAAAAACATTCAGTACTTC,CASSFGGGLAKNIQYF
TRBV9,TRBJ2-1,once,-,TGTGCCAGCAGCCCCTCGGGACTCCTCCATGAGCAGTTCTTC,CASSPSGLLHEQFF
TRBV7-2,TRBJ1-6,-,-,TGTGCCAGCAGCGAAACGTACAGCAATTCACCCCTCCACTTT,CASSETYSNSPLHF
TRBV6-4,TRBJ1-1,-,-,TGTGCCAGTCCACATCCGAACACTGAAGCTTTCTTT,CASPHPNTEAFF
TRBV2,TRBJ1-4,-,-,TGTGCCAGCAGTGAATCCAGCGGGGTAAATGAAAAACTGTTTTTT,CASSESSGVNEKLFF
TRBV6-5,TRBJ2-1,-,TRBD2,TGTGCCAGCAGTTCCGGACTAGCGGGAGGAGAGCAGTTCTTC,CASSSGLAGGEQFF
TRBV19,TRBJ2-4,few,-,TGTGCCAGTAGTTCGGCAGGCGGGTTAAACATTCAGTACTTC,CASSSAGGLNIQYF
TRBV10-3,TRBJ1-2,-,TRBD1,TGTGCCATCAGTGAGGACAGGGGCTATGGCTACACCTTC,CAISEDRGYGYTF
TRBV12-5,TRBJ2-2,-,TRBD2,TGTGCTAGTGGTTTGGGGGCCGGGACTAGCGCCTCGAACACCGGGGAGCTGTTTTTT,CASGLGAGTSASNTGELFF
TRBV5-6,TRBJ1-5,few,-,TGTGCCAGCAGCTTTAGACAGCCAGTCGGCAATCAGCCCCAGCATTTT,CASSFRQPVGNQPQHF
TRBV10-3,TRBJ2-1,-,-,TGTGCCATCAGTGAATCTAGCGCAACATACAATGAGCAGTTCTTC,CAISESSATYNEQFF
TRBV6-5,TRBJ2-3,-,-,TGTGCCAGCAGTTACTCCCCTTTCACAGATACGCAGTATTTT,CASSYSPFTDTQYF
TRBV10-1,TRBJ1-6,-,-,TGCGCCAGCACCCGAAGTCCTCCGGACGAGGGTAGTTCACCCCTCCACTTT,CASTRSPPDEGSSPLHF